This entry lists 18 T cell receptor beta chains sequenced from one sample in a study of blood T cell repertoires in COVID-19. Sequenced by immunoSEQ multiplex PCR; TCRdb stores in-frame clones only, minus some. Seen here are fewer than 350,000 clones, more than 80% observed once, and the top ten hold nearly 7%. Sequenced: peripheral blood. These receptors all stem from a woman aged 25 to 39 with COVID-19, enrolled during active disease.

This chain connects TRBV5-4 to TRBJ2-5; D possibly corresponds to TRBD1 (6 bases). The CDR3 totals 14 residues. In germline, CDR1 is SGHNT, CDR2 YYREEE (reference sequence). Trimming stripped 4 bases from V and 5 bases from J, with 15 bases between. Here the CDR3 reads CASSENRVWETQYF. The CDR3 DNA follows: TGTGCCAGCAGCGAGAACAGGGTCTGGGAGACCCAGTACTTC. Complete variable domain (other parts from reference TRBV5-4 and TRBJ2-5): ETGVTQSPTHLIKTRGQQVTLRCSSQSGHNTVSWYQQALGQGPQFIFQYYREEENGRGNFPPRFSGLQFPNYSSELNVNALELDDSALYLCASSENRVWETQYFGPGTRLLVL.

J is TRBJ2-1 and V is TRBV5-1; the D is unclear. V was clipped by 1 base and J by 4 bases, with 6 bases between them. From germline, CDR1 is SGHRS and CDR2 YFSETQ. There are 13 residues in the CDR3. The chain's CDR3 is CASSLSEYNEQFF. The CDR3 DNA reads TGCGCCAGCAGCTTGAGCGAATACAATGAGCAGTTCTTC.

The chain is built from TRBV19 and TRBJ1-2; 10 bases are a match to TRBD1. Germline CDR1 and CDR2: LNHDA and SQIVND (reference sequence). The J segment lost 4 bases and the V segment lost 7 bases, leaving 15 bases of the junction unmatched. The CDR3 has 17 residues. The CDR3 DNA follows: TGTGCCAGTACCCGCCTAACCGGACAGGGGGGGACCTATGGCTACACCTTC. Residues: CASTRLTGQGGTYGYTF.

This rearrangement joins TRBV4-2 to TRBJ2-1, with TRBD2 matching 8 bases. Germline V gene sequence: CDR1 LGHNA, CDR2 YNFKEQ. V lost 0 bases to trimming and J lost 2 bases; unmatched junction nucleotides: 0. The CDR3 runs 15 residues. The CDR3 sequence: CASSQDGRAYNEQFF. Here the CDR3 DNA reads TGTGCCAGCAGCCAAGACGGGAGGGCCTACAATGAGCAGTTCTTC.

The chain has TRBV5-1 and TRBJ1-2; D is unclear. This CDR3 spans 11 amino acids. V was cut by 4 bases and J by 6 bases, with 7 bases left in between. From germline, CDR1 is SGHRS and CDR2 YFSETQ. The CDR3 loop is CASSGSDGYTF. The CDR3 DNA reads as TGCGCCAGCAGCGGTTCGGATGGCTACACCTTC.

This chain uses TRBV19 with TRBJ2-2, with D perhaps matching TRBD2 (5 bases). This CDR3 spans 15 amino acids. The germline V gene encodes CDR1 LNHDA and CDR2 SQIVND (reference sequence). V was cut by 6 bases and J by 1 base, with 12 bases left in between. The CDR3, as DNA: TGTGCCAGTAGGGGAGATCGGAAGAACACCGGGGAGCTGTTTTTT. It encodes CASRGDRKNTGELFF.

The J gene is TRBJ1-2, the V gene TRBV7-9, with TRBD1 as a possible D gene (6 bases). Germline V gene sequence: CDR1 SEHNR, CDR2 FQNEAQ (reference sequence). Trimming removed 1 base at V and 4 bases at J, with 13 bases between. The CDR3 runs 15 residues. The chain's CDR3 is CASSLDRVALYGYTF. The CDR3 region has the DNA TGTGCCAGCAGCTTAGACAGGGTTGCCCTCTATGGCTACACCTTC.

The rearrangement uses TRBV7-9 and TRBJ2-7, with TRBD1 matching 8 bases. The CDR3 is 13 residues long. Germline V gives CDR1 SEHNR, CDR2 FQNEAQ (reference sequence). J gave up 10 bases and V 4 bases, and 9 bases lay outside the gene matches. CDR3 DNA: TGTGCCAGCAGCTACAGGGGGAACCCGGGTCAGTACTTC. It specifies CASSYRGNPGQYF.

The V gene is TRBV2, the J gene TRBJ1-2; no definite D call. The CDR3 length is 13 residues. The V end lost 6 bases, the J end lost 8 bases, and 16 bases lay between the germline ends. Germline CDR1 is SNHLY and CDR2 is FYNNEI. Written as DNA, the CDR3 is TGTGCCAGCAGCGGAGGCCCCCCCGAGGGCTACACCTTC. Translation: CASSGGPPEGYTF.

The sample holds one count of this clone. The same CDR3 can be traced to other DNA sequences in this sample. J is TRBJ2-1 and V is TRBV27, with 12 bases fitting TRBD2. Germline trimming cut 4 bases from V and 4 bases from J; bases unmatched to any gene: 2. Germline loops: CDR1 MNHEY, CDR2 SMNVEV (reference sequence). The CDR3 extends over 15 amino acids. The CDR3 DNA sequence: TGTGCCAGCAGTTCCGGGACTAGCGGGTACAATGAGCAGTTCTTC. It codes for CASSSGTSGYNEQFF.

The chain carries TRBV9 and TRBJ2-1; TRBD2 matches 10 bases. This CDR3 spans 16 amino acids. The germline V gene encodes CDR1 SGDLS and CDR2 YYNGEE. Losses at the gene ends were 3 bases for V and 8 bases for J; bases not matched to a gene: 11. CDR3 sequence reads: CASSANLAGERYEQFF. For the CDR3, the DNA is TGTGCCAGCAGCGCCAACCTAGCGGGGGAGAGATATGAGCAGTTCTTC.

The rearrangement uses TRBV4-2 and TRBJ1-4; tentatively, D is TRBD1 (5 bases). Trimming removed 3 bases from V and 5 bases from J, with 13 bases in between. The CDR3 is made up of 15 amino acids. CDR1 and CDR2 (germline): LGHNA, YNFKEQ. The CDR3 DNA reads TGTGCCAGCAGCCAGCCAGAGGACATGAATGAAAAACTGTTTTTT. Translated, it gives CASSQPEDMNEKLFF.

The chain is built from TRBV7-2 and TRBJ2-2; a possible D gene is TRBD2 (6 bases). Germline values: CDR1 SGHTA, CDR2 FQGNSA. CDR3 length: 13 amino acids. The V end was cut by 5 bases, the J end by 4 bases, with 8 bases between. The CDR3 DNA is TGTGCCAGCAGCAGGGACTCCACCGGGGAGCTGTTTTTT. Residues: CASSRDSTGELFF.

The chain joins TRBV5-1 to TRBJ2-5; 7 bases align to TRBD2. Trimming removed 6 bases from V and 3 bases from J; junction bases left unmatched: 17. Germline V gives CDR1 SGHRS, CDR2 YFSETQ. This CDR3 contains 17 residues. CDR3 bases: TGCGCCAGCACTCAGACCGGCCTAGCGGATCGAAAAGAGACCCAGTACTTC. This codes for CASTQTGLADRKETQYF. The complete variable domain, with remaining parts taken from reference TRBV5-1 and TRBJ2-5, reads KAGVTQTPRYLIKTRGQQVTLSCSPISGHRSVSWYQQTPGQGLQFLFEYFSETQRNKGNFPGRFSGRQFSNSRSEMNVSTLELGDSALYLCASTQTGLADRKETQYFGPGTRLLVL.

The chain uses TRBV7-9 and TRBJ2-7, with D tentatively TRBD1 (8 bases). V lost 5 bases and J lost 2, with 16 bases in between. Germline CDR1 reads SEHNR; CDR2 reads FQNEAQ (reference sequence). The CDR3 runs to 15 residues. The CDR3 DNA follows: TGTGCCAGCAGCCCCCGACAGGGGAGGGCCTACGAGCAGTACTTC. Protein product: CASSPRQGRAYEQYF.

The V call is TRBV7-9, the J call TRBJ2-3; TRBD2 agrees at 11 bases. The CDR3 extends over 18 amino acids. CDR1 SEHNR and CDR2 FQNEAQ come from the germline V gene (reference sequence). Trimming removed 5 bases from V and 5 bases from J; junction bases left unmatched: 15. The CDR3 here is CASSPKGLAGGYGDTQYF. In DNA form, the CDR3 reads TGTGCCAGCAGCCCGAAGGGGCTAGCGGGAGGTTATGGAGATACGCAGTATTTT.

The chain couples TRBV27 to TRBJ2-2; the D is unclear. Trimming removed 4 bases from V and 4 bases from J, with 13 bases in between. CDR1 and CDR2 (germline): MNHEY, SMNVEV (reference sequence). This CDR3 has 15 amino acids. For the CDR3, the DNA is TGTGCCAGCAGTTCCCCGAGGTCAGCCACCGGGGAGCTGTTTTTT. Translation: CASSSPRSATGELFF.

V gene TRBV12-3 or TRBV12-4 combines with J gene TRBJ1-1, with D possibly matching TRBD1 (5 bases). Trimming left V 6 bases short and J 2 bases short, with 10 bases between. This CDR3 contains 13 residues. CDR3 amino acids: CASSQDRNTEAFF. The CDR3 bases are TGTGCCAGCAGCCAAGACAGAAACACTGAAGCTTTCTTT.